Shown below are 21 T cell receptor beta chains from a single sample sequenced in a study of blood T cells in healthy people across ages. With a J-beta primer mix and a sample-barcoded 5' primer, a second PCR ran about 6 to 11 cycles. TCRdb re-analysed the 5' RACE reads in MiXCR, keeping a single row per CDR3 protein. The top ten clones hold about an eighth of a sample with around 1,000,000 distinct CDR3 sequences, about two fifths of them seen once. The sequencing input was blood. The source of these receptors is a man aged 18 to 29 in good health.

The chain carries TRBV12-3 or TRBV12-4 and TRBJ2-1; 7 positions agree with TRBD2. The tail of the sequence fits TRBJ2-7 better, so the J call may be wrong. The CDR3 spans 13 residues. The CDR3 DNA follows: TGTGCCAGCAGTTTCGATCCAGCGGGGGAGCAGTACTTC. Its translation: CASSFDPAGEQYF.

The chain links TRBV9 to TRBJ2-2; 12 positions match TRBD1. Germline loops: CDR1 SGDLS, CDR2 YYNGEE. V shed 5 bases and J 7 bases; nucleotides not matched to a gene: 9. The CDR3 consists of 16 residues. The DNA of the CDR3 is TGTGCCAGCAGTGCCGTGGGACAGGGGGCAGGCGGGGAGCTGTTTTTT. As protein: CASSAVGQGAGGELFF.

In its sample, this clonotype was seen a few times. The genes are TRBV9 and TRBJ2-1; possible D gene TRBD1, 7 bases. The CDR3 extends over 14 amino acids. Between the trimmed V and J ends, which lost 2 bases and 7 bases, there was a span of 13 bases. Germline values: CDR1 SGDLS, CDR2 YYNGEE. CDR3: CASSVEGAGNEQFF. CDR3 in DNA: TGTGCCAGCAGCGTGGAGGGGGCGGGTAATGAGCAGTTCTTC. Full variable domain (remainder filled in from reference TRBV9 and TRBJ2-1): DSGVTQTPKHLITATGQRVTLRCSPRSGDLSVYWYQQSLDQGLQFLIQYYNGEERAKGNILERFSAQQFPDLHSELNLSSLELGDSALYFCASSVEGAGNEQFFGPGTRLTVL.

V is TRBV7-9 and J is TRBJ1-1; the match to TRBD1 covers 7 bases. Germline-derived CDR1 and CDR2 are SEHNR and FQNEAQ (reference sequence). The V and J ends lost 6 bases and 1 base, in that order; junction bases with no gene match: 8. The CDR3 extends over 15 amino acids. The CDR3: CASRRGRGTNTEAFF. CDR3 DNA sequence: TGTGCCAGCAGACGAGGCAGGGGGACGAACACTGAAGCTTTCTTT.

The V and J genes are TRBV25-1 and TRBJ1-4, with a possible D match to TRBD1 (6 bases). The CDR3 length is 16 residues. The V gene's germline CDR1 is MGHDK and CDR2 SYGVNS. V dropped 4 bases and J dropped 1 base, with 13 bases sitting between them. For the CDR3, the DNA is TGTGCCAGCAGTGGCCCTTGGACAGAAACTAATGAAAAACTGTTTTTT. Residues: CASSGPWTETNEKLFF.

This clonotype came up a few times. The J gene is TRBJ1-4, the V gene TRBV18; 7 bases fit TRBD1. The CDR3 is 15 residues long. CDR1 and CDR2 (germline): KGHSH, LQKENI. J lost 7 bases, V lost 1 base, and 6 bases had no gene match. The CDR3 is CASSPLYRGGEKLFF. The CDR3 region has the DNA TGTGCCAGCTCACCACTCTACAGGGGAGGTGAAAAACTGTTTTTT.

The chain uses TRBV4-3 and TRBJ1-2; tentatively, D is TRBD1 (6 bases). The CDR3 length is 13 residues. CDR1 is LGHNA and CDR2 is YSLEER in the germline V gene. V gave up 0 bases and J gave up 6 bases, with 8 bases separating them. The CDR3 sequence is CASSQDGGDGYTF. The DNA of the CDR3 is TGCGCCAGCAGCCAAGACGGGGGCGATGGCTACACCTTC.

The CDR3 protein is CASSQDTGLAGYTF. Written as DNA, the CDR3 is TGCGCCAGCAGCCAAGACACAGGGCTGGCTGGCTACACCTTC. The chain carries TRBV4-1 and TRBJ1-2; D might be TRBD1 (6 bases). Germline CDR1 is MGHRA and CDR2 is YSYEKL. This CDR3 has 14 amino acids. The V end was cut by 0 bases, the J end by 7 bases, with 12 bases between.

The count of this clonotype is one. CDR3 DNA: TGTGCCAGCAGCTCGGGGGGGACAGGGAACACCGGGGAGCTGTTTTTT. It codes for CASSSGGTGNTGELFF. This chain uses TRBV5-4 with TRBJ2-2; either TRBD1 or TRBD2 may fit D (8 bases each). Deletions cut 3 bases from V and 1 base from J, with 13 bases between. The CDR3 covers 16 residues. Per germline, CDR1 SGHNT and CDR2 YYREEE (reference sequence). The whole variable domain, remainder taken from reference TRBV5-4 and TRBJ2-2, is ETGVTQSPTHLIKTRGQQVTLRCSSQSGHNTVSWYQQALGQGPQFIFQYYREEENGRGNFPPRFSGLQFPNYSSELNVNALELDDSALYLCASSSGGTGNTGELFFGEGSRLTVL.

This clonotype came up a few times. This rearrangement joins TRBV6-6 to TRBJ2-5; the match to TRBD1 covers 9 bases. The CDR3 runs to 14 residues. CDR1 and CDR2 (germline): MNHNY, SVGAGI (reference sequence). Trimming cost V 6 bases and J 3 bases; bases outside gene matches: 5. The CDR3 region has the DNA TGTGCCAGCAGCTACCGGGACAGGGAAGAGACCCAGTACTTC. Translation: CASSYRDREETQYF.

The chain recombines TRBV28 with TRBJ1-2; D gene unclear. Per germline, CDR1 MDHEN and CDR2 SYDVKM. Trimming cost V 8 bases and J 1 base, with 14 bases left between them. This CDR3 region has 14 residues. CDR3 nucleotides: TGTGCCAGCCACCTCCCGGGTTATAACTATGGCTACACCTTC. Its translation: CASHLPGYNYGYTF.

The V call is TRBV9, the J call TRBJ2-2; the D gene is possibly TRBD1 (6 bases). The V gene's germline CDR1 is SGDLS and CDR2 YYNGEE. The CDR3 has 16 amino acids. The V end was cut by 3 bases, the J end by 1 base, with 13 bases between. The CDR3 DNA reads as TGTGCCAGCAGCGGGACAGTGACAGAGAACACCGGGGAGCTGTTTTTT. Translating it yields CASSGTVTENTGELFF.

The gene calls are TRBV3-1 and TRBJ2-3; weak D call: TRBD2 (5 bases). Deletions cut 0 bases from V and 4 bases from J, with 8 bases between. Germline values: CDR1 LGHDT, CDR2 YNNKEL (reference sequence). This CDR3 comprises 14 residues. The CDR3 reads CASSQDFSADTQYF. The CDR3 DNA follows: TGTGCCAGCAGCCAAGACTTTAGCGCAGATACGCAGTATTTT.

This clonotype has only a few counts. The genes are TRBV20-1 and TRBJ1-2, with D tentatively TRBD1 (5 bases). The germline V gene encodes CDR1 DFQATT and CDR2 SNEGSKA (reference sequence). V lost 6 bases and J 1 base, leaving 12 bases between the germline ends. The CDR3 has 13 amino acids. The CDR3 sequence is CSAQPQGNYGYTF. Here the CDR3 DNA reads TGCAGTGCCCAACCGCAGGGTAACTATGGCTACACCTTC.

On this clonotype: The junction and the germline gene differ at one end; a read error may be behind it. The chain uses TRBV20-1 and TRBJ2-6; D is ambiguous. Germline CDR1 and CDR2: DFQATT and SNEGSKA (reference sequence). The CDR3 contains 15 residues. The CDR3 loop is CSAGDRDSGANVLTF. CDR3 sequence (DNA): TGCAGTGCTGGAGATCGCGACTCTGGGGCCAACGTCCTGACTTTC.

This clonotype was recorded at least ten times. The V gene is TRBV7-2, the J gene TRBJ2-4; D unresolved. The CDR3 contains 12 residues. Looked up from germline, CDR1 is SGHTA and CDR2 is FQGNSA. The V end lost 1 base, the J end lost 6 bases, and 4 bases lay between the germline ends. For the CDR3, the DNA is TGTGCCAGCAGCTTAGGAAGAAACATTCAGTACTTC. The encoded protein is CASSLGRNIQYF.

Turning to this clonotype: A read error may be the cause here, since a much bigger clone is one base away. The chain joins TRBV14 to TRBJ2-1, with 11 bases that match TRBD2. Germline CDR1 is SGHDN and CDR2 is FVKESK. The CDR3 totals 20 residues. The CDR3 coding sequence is TGTGCCAGCAGCCAAGATGAGTCGGATCTAGCGGGGGGACTCTACAATGGGCAGTTCTTC. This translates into CASSQDESDLAGGLYNGQFF.

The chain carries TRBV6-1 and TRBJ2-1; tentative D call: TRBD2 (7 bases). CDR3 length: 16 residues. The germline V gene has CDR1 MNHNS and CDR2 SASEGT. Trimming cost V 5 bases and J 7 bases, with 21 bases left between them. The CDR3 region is CASSIDPTGGRNEQFF. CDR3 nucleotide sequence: TGTGCCAGCAGTATCGACCCGACGGGGGGCAGGAATGAGCAGTTCTTC.

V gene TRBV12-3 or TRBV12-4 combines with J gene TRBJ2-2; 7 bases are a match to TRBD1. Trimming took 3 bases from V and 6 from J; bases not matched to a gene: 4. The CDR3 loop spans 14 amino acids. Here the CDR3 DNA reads TGTGCCAGCAGTTTCTACAGGGGACCCGGGGAGCTGTTTTTT. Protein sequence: CASSFYRGPGELFF.

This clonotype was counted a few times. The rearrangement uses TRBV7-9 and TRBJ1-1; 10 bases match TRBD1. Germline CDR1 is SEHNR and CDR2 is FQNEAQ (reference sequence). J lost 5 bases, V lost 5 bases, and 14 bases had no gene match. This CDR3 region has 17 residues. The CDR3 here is CASSPSVGDRGLTEAFF. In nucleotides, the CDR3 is TGTGCCAGCAGCCCATCAGTTGGGGACAGGGGATTAACTGAAGCTTTCTTT.

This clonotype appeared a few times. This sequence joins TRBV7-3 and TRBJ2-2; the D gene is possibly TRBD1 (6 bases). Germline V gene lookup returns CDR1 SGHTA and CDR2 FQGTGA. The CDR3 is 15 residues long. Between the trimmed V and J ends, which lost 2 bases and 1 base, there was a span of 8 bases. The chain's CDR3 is CASSLSQGNTGELFF. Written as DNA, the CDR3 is TGTGCCAGCAGCTTATCACAGGGGAACACCGGGGAGCTGTTTTTT.